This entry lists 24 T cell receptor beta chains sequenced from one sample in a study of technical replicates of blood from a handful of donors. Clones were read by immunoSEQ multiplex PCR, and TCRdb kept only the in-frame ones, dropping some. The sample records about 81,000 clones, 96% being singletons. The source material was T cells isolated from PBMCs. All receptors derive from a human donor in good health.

The CDR3 loop reads CASSPPGLSSYGYTF. As DNA, the CDR3 is TGTGCCAGCAGCCCCCCGGGTTTGAGCAGCTATGGCTACACCTTC. V is TRBV7-9 and J is TRBJ1-2, with no clear D. The CDR3 extends over 15 amino acids. The germline CDR1 and CDR2 sequences are SEHNR and FQNEAQ (reference sequence). V was shortened by 5 bases and J by 4 bases, with 17 bases between the two germline ends.

Here the CDR3 reads CASSADRGAWNEQFF. The CDR3 region has the DNA TGTGCCAGCAGCGCCGACAGGGGGGCATGGAATGAGCAGTTCTTC. The V and J genes are TRBV9 and TRBJ2-1; 9 bases are shared with TRBD1. Germline CDR1 SGDLS, CDR2 YYNGEE. This CDR3 comprises 15 residues. Trimming removed 3 bases from V and 7 bases from J; junction bases left unmatched: 8.

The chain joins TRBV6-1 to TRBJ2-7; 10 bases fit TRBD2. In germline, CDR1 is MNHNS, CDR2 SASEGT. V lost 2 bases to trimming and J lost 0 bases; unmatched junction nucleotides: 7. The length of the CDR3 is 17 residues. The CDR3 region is CASSELAGVISSYEQYF. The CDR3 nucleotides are TGTGCCAGCAGTGAACTAGCGGGGGTGATTAGCTCCTACGAGCAGTACTTC.

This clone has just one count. CDR3 DNA: TGTGCCAGCAGTGACCTAACCGGGACTAGCGGGAGTAATGAGCAGTTCTTC. It is translated as CASSDLTGTSGSNEQFF. The chain combines TRBV2 with TRBJ2-1, with TRBD2 identical over 14 bases. CDR1 is SNHLY, CDR2 FYNNEI, per germline. CDR3 size: 17 residues. V lost 3 bases, J lost 7 bases, and 8 bases stayed unmatched.

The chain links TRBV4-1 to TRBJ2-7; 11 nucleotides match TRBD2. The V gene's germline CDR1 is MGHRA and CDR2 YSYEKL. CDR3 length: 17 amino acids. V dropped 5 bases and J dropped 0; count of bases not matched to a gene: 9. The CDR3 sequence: CASSRTSGGASSYEQYF. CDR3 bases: TGCGCCAGCAGCAGAACTAGCGGGGGCGCGAGCTCCTACGAGCAGTACTTC.

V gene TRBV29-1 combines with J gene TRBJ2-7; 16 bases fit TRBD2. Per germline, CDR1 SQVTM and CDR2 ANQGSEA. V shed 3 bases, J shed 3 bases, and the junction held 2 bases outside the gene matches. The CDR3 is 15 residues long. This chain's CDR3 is CSVEGLAGGYYEQYF. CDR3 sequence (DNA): TGCAGCGTTGAGGGACTAGCGGGAGGGTACTACGAGCAGTACTTC.

CDR3 sequence (DNA): TGCGCCAGCAGCCATGGGACTAGCGGGGGCGCTCCTTGGGTCGGGGAGCAGTTCTTC. It is translated as CASSHGTSGGAPWVGEQFF. V usage is TRBV4-1 and J usage is TRBJ2-1; 14 positions agree with TRBD2. V shed 3 bases, J shed 10 bases, and the junction held 17 bases outside the gene matches. The germline V gene has CDR1 MGHRA and CDR2 YSYEKL. This CDR3 is 19 amino acids long.

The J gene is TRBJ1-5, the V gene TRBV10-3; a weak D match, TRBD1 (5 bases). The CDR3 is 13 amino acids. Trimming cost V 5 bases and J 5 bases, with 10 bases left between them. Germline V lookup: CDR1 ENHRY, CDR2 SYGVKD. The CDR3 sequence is CAISQGRDQPQHF. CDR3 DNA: TGTGCCATCAGTCAGGGTCGGGATCAGCCCCAGCATTTT.

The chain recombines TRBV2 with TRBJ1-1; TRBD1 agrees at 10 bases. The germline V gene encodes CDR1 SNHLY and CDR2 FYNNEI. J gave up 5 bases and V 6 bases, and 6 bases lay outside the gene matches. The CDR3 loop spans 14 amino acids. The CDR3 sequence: CASSLGQGGTEAFF. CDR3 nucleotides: TGTGCCAGCAGCCTCGGACAGGGGGGAACTGAAGCTTTCTTT.

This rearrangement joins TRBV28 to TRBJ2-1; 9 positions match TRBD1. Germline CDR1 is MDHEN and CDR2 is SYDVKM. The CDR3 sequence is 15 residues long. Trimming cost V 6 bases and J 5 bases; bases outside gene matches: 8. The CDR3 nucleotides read TGTGCCAGCAGCCTCCGGGACAGGGACGACAATGAGCAGTTCTTC. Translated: CASSLRDRDDNEQFF.

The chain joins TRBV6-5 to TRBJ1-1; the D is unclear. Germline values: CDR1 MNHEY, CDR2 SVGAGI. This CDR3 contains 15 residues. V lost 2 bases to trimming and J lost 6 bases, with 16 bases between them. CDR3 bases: TGTGCCAGCAGTTACAGAGCGGGGAGAGGCTCTGAAGCTTTCTTT. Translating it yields CASSYRAGRGSEAFF.

CDR3 sequence reads: CASSTPGLADNEQFF. In DNA, the CDR3 is TGTGCCAGCAGTACTCCGGGACTAGCGGATAATGAGCAGTTCTTC. The V and J genes are TRBV6-5 and TRBJ2-1; 11 positions agree with TRBD2. V shed 5 bases, J shed 7 bases, and the junction held 7 bases outside the gene matches. CDR3 length equals 15 residues. Per the germline V gene, CDR1 is MNHEY and CDR2 is SVGAGI.

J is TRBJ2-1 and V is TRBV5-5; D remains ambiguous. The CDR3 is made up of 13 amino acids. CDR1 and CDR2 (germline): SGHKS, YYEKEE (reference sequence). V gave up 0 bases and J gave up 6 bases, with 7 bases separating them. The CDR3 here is CASSLEAVNEQFF. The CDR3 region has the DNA TGTGCCAGCAGCTTGGAAGCCGTCAATGAGCAGTTCTTC.

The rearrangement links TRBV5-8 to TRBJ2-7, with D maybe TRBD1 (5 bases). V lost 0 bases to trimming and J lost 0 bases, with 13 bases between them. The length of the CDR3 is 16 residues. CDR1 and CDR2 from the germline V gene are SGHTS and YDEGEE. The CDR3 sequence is CASSLGQGTFSYEQYF. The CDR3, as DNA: TGTGCCAGCAGCTTGGGTCAGGGTACCTTCTCCTACGAGCAGTACTTC.

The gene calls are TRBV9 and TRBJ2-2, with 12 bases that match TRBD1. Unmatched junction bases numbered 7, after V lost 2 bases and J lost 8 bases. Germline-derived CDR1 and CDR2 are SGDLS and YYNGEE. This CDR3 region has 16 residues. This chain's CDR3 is CASSVLPGQGAGELFF. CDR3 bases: TGTGCCAGCAGCGTTCTACCGGGACAGGGGGCAGGGGAGCTGTTTTTT.

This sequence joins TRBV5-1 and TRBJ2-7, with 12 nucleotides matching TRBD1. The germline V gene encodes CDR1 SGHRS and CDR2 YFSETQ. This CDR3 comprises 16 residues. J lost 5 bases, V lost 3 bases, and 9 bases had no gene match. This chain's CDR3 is CASSSPLGTGGDEQYF. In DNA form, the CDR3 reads TGCGCCAGCAGCTCGCCTCTCGGGACAGGGGGCGACGAGCAGTACTTC.

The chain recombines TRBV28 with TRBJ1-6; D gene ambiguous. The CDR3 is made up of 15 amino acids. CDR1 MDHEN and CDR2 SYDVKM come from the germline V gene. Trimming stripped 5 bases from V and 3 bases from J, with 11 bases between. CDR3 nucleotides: TGTGCCAGCAGTACCTTAACGGTCTATAATTCACCCCTCCACTTT. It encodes CASSTLTVYNSPLHF.

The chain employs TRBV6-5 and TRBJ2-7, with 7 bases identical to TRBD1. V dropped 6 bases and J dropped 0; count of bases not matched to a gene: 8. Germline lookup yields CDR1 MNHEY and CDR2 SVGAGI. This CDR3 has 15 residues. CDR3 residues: CASSPATGSSYEQYF. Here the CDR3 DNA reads TGTGCCAGCAGCCCGGCGACAGGGAGCTCCTACGAGCAGTACTTC.

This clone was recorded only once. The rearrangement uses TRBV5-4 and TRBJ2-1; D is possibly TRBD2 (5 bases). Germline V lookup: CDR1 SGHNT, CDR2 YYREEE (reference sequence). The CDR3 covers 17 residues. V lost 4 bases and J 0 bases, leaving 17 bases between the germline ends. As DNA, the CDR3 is TGTGCCAGCAGCGAAAGAGGACTCTCAAGCTCCTACAATGAGCAGTTCTTC. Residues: CASSERGLSSSYNEQFF.

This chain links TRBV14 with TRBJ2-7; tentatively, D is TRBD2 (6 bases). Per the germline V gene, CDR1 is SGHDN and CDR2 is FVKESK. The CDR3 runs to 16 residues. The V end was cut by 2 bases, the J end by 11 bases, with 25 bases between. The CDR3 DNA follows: TGTGCCAGCAGCCAAAAAGGAGGGGTACGGGATCGGAAAGAGTACTTC. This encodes CASSQKGGVRDRKEYF.

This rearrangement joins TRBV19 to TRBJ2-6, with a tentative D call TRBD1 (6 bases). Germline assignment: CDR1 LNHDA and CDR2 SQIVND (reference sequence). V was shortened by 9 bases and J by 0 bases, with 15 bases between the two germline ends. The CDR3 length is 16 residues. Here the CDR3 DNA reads TGTGCCAGCACGGACAGTTTTGTCTCTGGGGCCAACGTCCTGACTTTC. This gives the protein CASTDSFVSGANVLTF.

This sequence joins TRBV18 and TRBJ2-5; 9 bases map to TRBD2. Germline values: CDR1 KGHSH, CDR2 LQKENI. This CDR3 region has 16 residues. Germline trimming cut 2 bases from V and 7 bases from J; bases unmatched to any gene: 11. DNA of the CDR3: TGTGCCAGCTCACCATACACCGGGACTAGCTTACCGACCCAGTACTTC. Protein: CASSPYTGTSLPTQYF.

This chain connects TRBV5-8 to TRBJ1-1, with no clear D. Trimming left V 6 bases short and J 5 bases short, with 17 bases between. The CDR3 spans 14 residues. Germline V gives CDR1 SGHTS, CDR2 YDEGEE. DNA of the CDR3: TGTGCCAGCACTCAAGTACGGTTGAGGACTGAAGCTTTCTTT. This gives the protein CASTQVRLRTEAFF.

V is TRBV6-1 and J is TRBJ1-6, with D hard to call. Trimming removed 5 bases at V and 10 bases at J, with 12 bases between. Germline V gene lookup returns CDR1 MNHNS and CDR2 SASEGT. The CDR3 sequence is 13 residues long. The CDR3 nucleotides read TGTGCCAGCAGTCCTGACACTAGGTCACCCCTCCACTTT. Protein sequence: CASSPDTRSPLHF.